This T cell receptor beta chain was captured by sequencing in a study of cytomegalovirus exposure and HLA in healthy donors. Study results and limitations: Usually a TCR sequence was rare, but some public TCRs were found in many donors. Researchers reported that a few CMV-associated chains were confirmed in vitro as CMV antigen-specific. The finding came from a later analysis; first-cohort TCR clusters tended to co-occur in the 130 or so validation repertoires.

Here immunoSEQ multiplex PCR was the method, and the copy in TCRdb shows in-frame clones only, minus some. The data hold some 87,000 clones, with about 96% observed a single time. Concerning this clone itself: Its antigen remains unidentified.

Germline-derived CDR1 and CDR2 are SGHRS and YFSETQ. This CDR3 region has 17 residues. V was pared by 3 bases and J by 0 bases, with 19 bases between. The chain links TRBV5-1 to TRBJ2-7; D may be TRBD2 (6 bases). Sequenced material: PBMCs. This receptor was obtained from a woman aged 18-35 years in good health and CMV-seronegative. The CDR3 protein is CASSWPSGVLSSYEQYF. The CDR3 region has the DNA TGCGCCAGCAGCTGGCCCTCGGGGGTCTTAAGCTCCTACGAGCAGTACTTC.